The 17 T cell receptor beta chains below come from one sample, sequenced in a study of blood T cell repertoires in COVID-19. TCRdb's table, derived via immunoSEQ multiplex PCR, lists solely in-frame clones and lacks some. Of around 230,000 clones listed, roughly nine tenths are singletons. Sequenced sample: PBMCs or T cells enriched from blood (not recorded which). Every receptor here comes from a woman in her 30s with acute COVID-19.

CDR3 loop: CASSLRGNTEAFF. CDR3 bases: TGTGCCAGCAGCCTCCGGGGAAACACTGAAGCTTTCTTT. The rearrangement uses TRBV7-6 and TRBJ1-1; D gene unclear. Trimming took 5 bases from V and 2 from J, leaving 9 bases between them. This CDR3 has 13 residues. Germline V gene lookup returns CDR1 SGHVS and CDR2 FNYEAQ.

The chain's CDR3 is CASSVLYTDTQYF. Written as DNA, the CDR3 is TGTGCCAGCAGCGTACTATACACAGATACGCAGTATTTT. The chain has TRBV5-8 and TRBJ2-3; no clear D. The CDR3 spans 13 residues. The V gene's germline CDR1 is SGHTS and CDR2 YDEGEE. Trimming took 4 bases from V and 2 from J, leaving 8 bases between them.

CDR3 loop: CASSTWGRETQYF. The CDR3 DNA follows: TGTGCCAGTAGTACGTGGGGCCGGGAGACCCAGTACTTC. The chain couples TRBV19 to TRBJ2-5; TRBD1 might be the D (5 bases). Germline values: CDR1 LNHDA, CDR2 SQIVND (reference sequence). The germline V and J ends were trimmed by 4 bases and 5 bases, with 11 bases remaining between them. The CDR3 sequence is 13 residues long.

The chain couples TRBV7-9 to TRBJ1-2; D gene unclear. Deletions cut 3 bases from V and 0 bases from J, with 8 bases between. Germline CDR1 reads SEHNR; CDR2 reads FQNEAQ (reference sequence). CDR3 size: 14 residues. The CDR3 sequence: CASSLAASNYGYTF. The CDR3 coding sequence is TGTGCCAGCAGCTTGGCCGCTTCTAACTATGGCTACACCTTC. The whole variable domain, filled in from reference TRBV7-9 and TRBJ1-2, reads DTGVSQNPRHKITKRGQNVTFRCDPISEHNRLYWYRQTLGQGPEFLTYFQNEAQLEKSRLLSDRFSAERPKGSFSTLEIQRTEQGDSAMYLCASSLAASNYGYTFGSGTRLTVV.

The chain combines TRBV5-6 with TRBJ1-4; maybe TRBD1 (5 bases). This CDR3 is 17 amino acids long. Trimming removed 5 bases from V and 4 bases from J, with 21 bases in between. The V gene's germline CDR1 is SGHDT and CDR2 YYEEEE. The CDR3 DNA is TGTGCCAGCAGTCCTGGGGGGATGTCCGGGAGTAATGAAAAACTGTTTTTT. This encodes CASSPGGMSGSNEKLFF.

The chain uses TRBV6-5 and TRBJ1-1; no clear D. Trimming shortened V by 5 bases and J by 1 base, and 5 bases separated the two germline ends. This CDR3 contains 12 residues. Per germline, CDR1 MNHEY and CDR2 SVGAGI. CDR3 DNA: TGTGCCAGCAGTCGAGGGAACACTGAAGCTTTCTTT. It codes for CASSRGNTEAFF.

Written as DNA, the CDR3 is TGTGCCAGCAGCTTTAGCGGGACATACGAGCAGTACTTC. This codes for CASSFSGTYEQYF. The chain combines TRBV7-8 with TRBJ2-7; 8 bases agree with TRBD2. The V and J ends lost 3 bases and 4 bases, in that order; junction bases with no gene match: 2. Germline V lookup: CDR1 SGHVS, CDR2 FQNEAQ. The CDR3 consists of 13 residues.

CDR3 protein: CASSEAMTSGYF. The CDR3 DNA reads TGTGCCAGCAGTGAAGCGATGACTAGCGGGTACTTC. The V gene is TRBV2, the J gene TRBJ2-5, with 9 bases matching TRBD2. Losses at the gene ends were 0 bases for V and 13 bases for J; bases not matched to a gene: 3. Germline V lookup: CDR1 SNHLY, CDR2 FYNNEI. The CDR3 has 12 residues. Looking up the rest from reference TRBV2 and TRBJ2-5 gives the full variable domain: EPEVTQTPSHQVTQMGQEVILRCVPISNHLYFYWYRQILGQKVEFLVSFYNNEISEKSEIFDDQFSVERPDGSNFTLKIRSTKLEDSAMYFCASSEAMTSGYFGPGTRLLVL.

DNA of the CDR3: TGTGCCAGCAGACAAACGGGGGGGAGCTCCTACGAGCAGTACTTC. As protein: CASRQTGGSSYEQYF. The V gene is TRBV28, the J gene TRBJ2-7; 8 bases map to TRBD2. This CDR3 is 15 amino acids long. CDR1 and CDR2 (germline): MDHEN, SYDVKM. V lost 6 bases to trimming and J lost 0 bases; unmatched junction nucleotides: 7.

This rearrangement joins TRBV19 to TRBJ2-3, with 13 positions matching TRBD2. The CDR3 totals 17 residues. V was clipped by 5 bases and J by 6 bases; unmatched bases: 11. Germline assignment: CDR1 LNHDA and CDR2 SQIVND (reference sequence). The CDR3 protein is CASSSGLAGAGLDTQYF. CDR3 bases: TGTGCCAGTAGTTCAGGACTAGCGGGGGCCGGTTTGGATACGCAGTATTTT.

The CDR3 loop reads CASSQGGVGEKLFF. CDR3 DNA: TGCGCCAGCAGCCAAGGGGGGGTGGGGGAAAAACTGTTTTTT. The chain recombines TRBV4-1 with TRBJ1-4; the D gene is possibly TRBD1 (5 bases). This CDR3 contains 14 residues. The germline V gene has CDR1 MGHRA and CDR2 YSYEKL. V dropped 1 base and J dropped 8 bases, with 11 bases sitting between them.

J is TRBJ1-6 and V is TRBV4-3; 9 nucleotides match TRBD1. The V gene end was trimmed by 2 bases and the J gene end by 7 bases; junction bases not matched to a gene: 9. The CDR3 consists of 17 residues. The germline gives CDR1 LGHNA, CDR2 YSLEER. The CDR3 DNA follows: TGCGCCAGCAGCCAACCCATCGGGGGGACAGGGAATTCACCCCTCCACTTT. This gives the protein CASSQPIGGTGNSPLHF.

This chain joins TRBV6-5 and TRBJ1-2; 11 nucleotides agree with TRBD1. CDR1 is MNHEY, CDR2 SVGAGI, per germline. The CDR3 loop spans 13 amino acids. J was trimmed by 13 bases and V by 0 bases; bases with no gene match: 4. CDR3 nucleotides: TGTGCCAGCAGTTACTCCCGGGACAGGGGGGGCACCTTC. This codes for CASSYSRDRGGTF.

This rearrangement joins TRBV18 to TRBJ1-4; D is undetermined. This CDR3 spans 12 amino acids. Germline V lookup: CDR1 KGHSH, CDR2 LQKENI. Trimming removed 3 bases at V and 13 bases at J, with 12 bases between. The CDR3 spells CASSPGFSRLFF. In DNA form, the CDR3 reads TGTGCCAGCTCACCGGGCTTCTCGCGACTGTTTTTT.

The rearrangement links TRBV10-3 to TRBJ2-7; D is perhaps TRBD1 (6 bases). The V end lost 2 bases, the J end lost 3 bases, and 11 bases lay between the germline ends. The length of the CDR3 is 14 residues. In germline, CDR1 is ENHRY, CDR2 SYGVKD. This CDR3 reads CAISEGRGYYEQYF. The CDR3 nucleotides are TGTGCCATCAGTGAGGGCAGGGGATACTACGAGCAGTACTTC.

A single count supports this clone. This chain links TRBV30 with TRBJ1-2; D gene unclear. The germline CDR1 and CDR2 sequences are GTSNPN and SVGIG (reference sequence). CDR3 size: 12 residues. V was cut by 5 bases and J by 7 bases, with 14 bases left in between. The CDR3 sequence is CAWGDMKRGYTF. The CDR3 nucleotides are TGTGCCTGGGGTGACATGAAACGTGGCTACACCTTC.

This clone was recorded a few times. The chain recombines TRBV11-2 with TRBJ2-7; 10 bases align to TRBD1. Germline-derived CDR1 and CDR2 are SGHAT and FQNNGV. The CDR3 has 17 amino acids. V was clipped by 7 bases and J by 4 bases; unmatched bases: 16. The CDR3 nucleotides are TGTGCCAGCACCCACACCGGGGGGTGGGACAGGGGATACGAGCAGTACTTC. Its protein is CASTHTGGWDRGYEQYF.